The clone carrying this TCR beta chain was counted between two and nine times. The CDR3 loop spans 15 amino acids. From germline, CDR1 is SGHKS and CDR2 YYEKEE (reference sequence). Trimming took off 4 bases at V and 1 base at J, with 14 bases between the two ends. From the RT-PCR reads, TCRdb called clonotypes with MiXCR, one entry per CDR3 protein. Of about 700,000 distinct CDR3 sequences listed, 11% to 15% are singletons. This TCR was sampled from a female donor in good health, serving as a healthy control. The V call is TRBV5-5, the J call TRBJ1-1; D possibly corresponds to TRBD1 (5 bases). The sample taken for sequencing was memory CD4+ T cells from blood. Here the CDR3 reads CASSTNPGRNTEAFF. DNA of the CDR3: TGTGCCAGCAGCACGAATCCGGGACGGAACACTGAAGCTTTCTTT.